The 3 T cell receptor beta chains presented below share a single source sample, sequenced in a study of CXCR3-negative and CXCR3-positive naive CD8 T cells. Regarding the study as a whole: A higher hydrophobicity marked the TRB CDR3s of CXCR3-positive naive cells versus CXCR3-negative naive cells.

5' RACE with UMI labels generated the TRB cDNA libraries. From the 5' RACE reads, TCRdb lists one entry per CDR3 protein and no DNA. The sample totals 6,000 to 7,000 distinct CDR3 sequences; its top ten clones hold 1.2% to 1.5%. Their cognate antigens are unknown. The material sequenced was naive CXCR3+ CD8+ T cells from blood. Subset given: CD45RO-CCR7+CD27+CD95- naive CD8+ T cells expressing CXCR3 (TNR3+). These receptors came from a human donor in good health. Some clones in this sample may be carry-over from other donors' samples.

The V gene is TRBV29-1, the J gene TRBJ2-1. The CDR3 has 14 residues. CDR1 is SQVTM and CDR2 is ANQGSEA in the germline V gene. The CDR3 sequence is CSVDASDSYNEQFF.

The genes are TRBV6-2 or TRBV6-3 and TRBJ2-1; the TRBD2 assignment by TCRdb is unverifiable without DNA. This CDR3 has 14 amino acids. In germline, CDR1 is MNHEY, CDR2 SVGEGT. CDR3 amino acids: CASSPGLAGGEQFF.

The chain recombines TRBV7-3 with TRBJ2-1; checking the TCRdb D call of TRBD1 is not possible without DNA. Per the germline V gene, CDR1 is SGHTA and CDR2 is FQGTGA. The CDR3 sequence is 14 residues long. The CDR3 region is CASSWGTGNNEQFF.